A selection of T cell receptor beta chains follows, all from one sample in a study of T cells in localized non-small cell lung cancer. Repertoires were generated with immunoSEQ multiplex PCR, while TCRdb's copy carries only in-frame clones and drops some. The sample has roughly 72,000 clones, 75% to 85% seen once. The specimen was peripheral blood, collected before any cancer treatment. The receptors were sampled from a female donor older than 55 with stage I lung adenocarcinoma. CDR3s include the opening cysteine and the closing phenylalanine or tryptophan. Fields, in order: CDR3 protein, CDR3 DNA, D gene, J gene, clone size, V gene. D genes are given only for firm matches. Clone size is not always given. Where it is, it says once, few, many or a class for expanded clones.

CASSLGQAQETQYF,TGTGCCAGCAGCTTAGGACAGGCACAAGAGACCCAGTACTTC,NA,TRBJ2-5,many,TRBV11-3
CASSGGLEGVRRNEQYF,TGTGCCAGCAGCGGGGGTTTAGAGGGCGTTAGACGCAACGAGCAGTACTTC,NA,TRBJ2-7,NA,TRBV11-2
CASSEGVRSEQFF,TGTGCCAGCAGTGAAGGAGTTAGAAGTGAGCAGTTCTTC,NA,TRBJ2-1,NA,TRBV2
CSAGLGTATDTQYF,TGCAGCGCGGGCTTAGGGACAGCCACAGATACGCAGTATTTT,TRBD1,TRBJ2-3,NA,TRBV29-1
CASSSGLAGVYEQYF,TGTGCCAGCAGCAGCGGGCTAGCGGGAGTGTACGAGCAGTACTTC,TRBD2,TRBJ2-7,NA,TRBV7-2
CASSQDPTGELFF,TGTGCCAGCAGCCAAGATCCTACCGGGGAGCTGTTTTTT,NA,TRBJ2-2,few,TRBV4-2
CASIPLGGATNEKLFF,TGTGCCAGCATCCCCTTAGGCGGGGCAACTAATGAAAAACTGTTTTTT,NA,TRBJ1-4,NA,TRBV7-9
CSVVGSTSTDTQYF,TGCAGCGTTGTGGGCTCGACCAGCACAGATACGCAGTATTTT,NA,TRBJ2-3,NA,TRBV29-1
CASSVEGGTRGEKLFF,TGTGCCAGCAGCGTAGAAGGAGGGACACGAGGGGAAAAACTGTTTTTT,NA,TRBJ1-4,NA,TRBV9
CASSRSQVQTGELFF,TGTGCCAGTAGTCGGAGTCAGGTACAGACCGGGGAGCTGTTTTTT,NA,TRBJ2-2,once,TRBV19
CASSIDTTKRLAQYF,TGTGCCAGCAGCATTGACACCACCAAGAGATTGGCCCAGTACTTC,NA,TRBJ2-5,NA,TRBV7-8
CASSFSTDTQYF,TGTGCCAGCAGTTTCAGCACAGATACGCAGTATTTT,NA,TRBJ2-3,NA,TRBV27
CASRTDRHEQYF,TGTGCCAGCAGGACAGACCGGCACGAGCAGTACTTC,NA,TRBJ2-7,NA,TRBV6-6
CAWSVWGPNTEAFF,TGTGCCTGGAGTGTTTGGGGGCCGAACACTGAAGCTTTCTTT,NA,TRBJ1-1,NA,TRBV30
CASSFPPSGTSTGELFF,TGTGCCAGCAGTTTTCCCCCCTCCGGGACTAGCACCGGGGAGCTGTTTTTT,TRBD2,TRBJ2-2,NA,TRBV27
CASRPGSGGRTDTQYF,TGTGCCAGCAGGCCGGGCAGCGGGGGGCGGACAGATACGCAGTATTTT,TRBD2,TRBJ2-3,NA,TRBV7-2
CASRTGTGFGETQYF,TGTGCCAGCAGGACCGGGACAGGGTTTGGAGAGACCCAGTACTTC,TRBD1,TRBJ2-5,NA,TRBV6-5
CASSPLAGDTEAFF,TGTGCCAGCAGTCCCCTGGCAGGGGACACTGAAGCTTTCTTT,NA,TRBJ1-1,NA,TRBV28
CAWTLSLSGANVLTF,TGTGCCTGGACCCTAAGTCTCTCTGGGGCCAACGTCCTGACTTTC,NA,TRBJ2-6,NA,TRBV30
CASSLSSQPNYGYTF,TGTGCCAGCAGCTTATCGAGTCAACCTAACTATGGCTACACCTTC,NA,TRBJ1-2,once,TRBV11-2
CASSAGGLGNTGELFF,TGTGCCAGCAGCGCTGGGGGGCTGGGTAACACCGGGGAGCTGTTTTTT,NA,TRBJ2-2,NA,TRBV9
CASSGAGAIYEQYF,TGTGCCAGCAGTGGAGCGGGAGCCATCTACGAGCAGTACTTC,TRBD2,TRBJ2-7,NA,TRBV28
CASSFSQGPNYEQYF,TGTGCCAGCAGCTTCTCGCAGGGTCCCAACTACGAGCAGTACTTC,NA,TRBJ2-7,NA,TRBV7-8
CASGYFGNTIYF,TGTGCTAGCGGGTATTTTGGAAACACCATATATTTT,NA,TRBJ1-3,once,TRBV7-2
CASSFENQPQHF,TGTGCCAGCAGTTTCGAGAATCAGCCCCAGCATTTT,NA,TRBJ1-5,few,TRBV28
CASRTGGGDQPQHF,TGTGCCAGCAGAACAGGGGGGGGAGATCAGCCCCAGCATTTT,TRBD1,TRBJ1-5,NA,TRBV28
CASSPPRGLKAYNEQFF,TGTGCCAGTAGTCCGCCGAGGGGTCTGAAGGCCTACAATGAGCAGTTCTTC,NA,TRBJ2-1,few,TRBV19
CAWSDRGNQPQHF,TGTGCCTGGAGTGATAGGGGCAATCAGCCCCAGCATTTT,NA,TRBJ1-5,NA,TRBV30
CASSVLGTTSTDTQYF,TGTGCCAGCAGCGTATTAGGGACTACTAGCACAGATACGCAGTATTTT,TRBD2,TRBJ2-3,NA,TRBV9
CASSIDLSRPANEQFF,TGTGCCAGTAGTATAGATCTTTCCAGACCGGCCAATGAGCAGTTCTTC,NA,TRBJ2-1,NA,TRBV19